This note documents a single T cell receptor beta chain sequence. Profiling relied on immunoSEQ multiplex PCR, and the TCRdb table lists in-frame clones only, not all of them. The table records about 410,000 clones, about nine tenths of them present only once. This specimen comes from a study of blood T cell repertoires in COVID-19. Participants' own reports of clinical history determined their cohort assignment. The CDR3 covers 16 residues. Germline V gives CDR1 LGHDT, CDR2 YNNKEL (reference sequence). The V gene lost 1 base and the J gene lost 0 bases, with 12 bases spanning the gap. The sample consisted of PBMCs or T cells enriched from blood (not recorded which). This chain joins TRBV3-1 (or the pseudogene TRBV3-2) and TRBJ1-2; possible D gene TRBD1, 6 bases. This TCR was sampled from a young man who had recovered from COVID-19. This CDR3 reads CASSQAQRTANYGYTF. The CDR3 nucleotides are TGTGCCAGCAGCCAAGCCCAAAGGACAGCTAACTATGGCTACACCTTC.